This T cell receptor (beta chain) is drawn from a study of shared clonotypes between healthy human individuals. About the study: Each donor's CD8 memory used one plate, CD8 naive two, each CD4 subset three. Notes on the study in general: Across a handful of donors, naive CD4 shared 5% to 6.5%, naive CD8 more than 3%, memory CD4 approximately 2.5%, memory CD8 about 0.4%. Naive subsets, compared against memory subsets, generally had larger estimated richness values.

Donors were Caucasian adults residing in Nashville, Tennessee, USA. The V gene lost 1 base and the J gene lost 0 bases, with 10 bases spanning the gap. There are 15 residues in the CDR3. Per germline, CDR1 LGHNA and CDR2 YNFKEQ. Data came from immunoSEQ multiplex PCR; TCRdb stores just in-frame clones and leaves some out. Of over 700,000 clones in the sample, 55% to 80% were seen once. Concerning this clone: Its specificity is not known.

This TCR was sampled from a woman in her twenties or thirties in good health. Sequencing was performed on memory CD4+ T cells sorted from blood. Noted subset: CD45RA-negative fraction. The gene calls are TRBV4-2 and TRBJ2-7; no definite D call. The CDR3: CASSQVGSDSYEQYF. The CDR3 DNA follows: TGTGCCAGCAGCCAAGTGGGTAGTGACTCCTACGAGCAGTACTTC.